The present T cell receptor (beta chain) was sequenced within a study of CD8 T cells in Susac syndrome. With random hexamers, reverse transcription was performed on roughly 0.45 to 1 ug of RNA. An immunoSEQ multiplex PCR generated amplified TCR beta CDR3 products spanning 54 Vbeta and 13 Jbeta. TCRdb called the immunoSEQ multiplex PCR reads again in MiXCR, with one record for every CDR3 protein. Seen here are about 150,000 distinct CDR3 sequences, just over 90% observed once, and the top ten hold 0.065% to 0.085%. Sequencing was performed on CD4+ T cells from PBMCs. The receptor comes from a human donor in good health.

The chain's CDR3 is CASSSGTGNEQYF. CDR3 in DNA: TGTGCCAGCAGTTCCGGGACAGGGAACGAGCAGTACTTC. V gene TRBV28 combines with J gene TRBJ2-7; 9 nucleotides match TRBD1. CDR3 length: 13 amino acids. CDR1 and CDR2 from the germline V gene are MDHEN and SYDVKM. V trimming: 4 bases; J trimming: 5 bases; junction bases outside the gene matches: 3.